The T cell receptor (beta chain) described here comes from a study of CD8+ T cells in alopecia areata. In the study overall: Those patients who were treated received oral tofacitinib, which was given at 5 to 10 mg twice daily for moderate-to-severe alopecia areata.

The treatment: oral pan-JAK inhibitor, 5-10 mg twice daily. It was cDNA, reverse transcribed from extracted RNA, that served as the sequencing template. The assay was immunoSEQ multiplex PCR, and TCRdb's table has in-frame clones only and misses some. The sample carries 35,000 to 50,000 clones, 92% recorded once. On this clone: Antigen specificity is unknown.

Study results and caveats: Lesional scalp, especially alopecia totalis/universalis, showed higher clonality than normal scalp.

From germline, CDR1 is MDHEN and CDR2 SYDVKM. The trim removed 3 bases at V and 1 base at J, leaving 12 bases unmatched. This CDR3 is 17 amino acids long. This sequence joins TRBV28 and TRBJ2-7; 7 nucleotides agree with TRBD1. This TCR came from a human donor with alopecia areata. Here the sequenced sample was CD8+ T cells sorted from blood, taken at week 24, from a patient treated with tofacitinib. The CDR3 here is CASSFEALDRPSYEQYF. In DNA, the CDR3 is TGTGCCAGCAGTTTTGAGGCCCTGGACAGGCCATCCTACGAGCAGTACTTC. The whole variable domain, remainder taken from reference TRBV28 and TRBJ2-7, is DVKVTQSSRYLVKRTGEKVFLECVQDMDHENMFWYRQDPGLGLRLIYFSYDVKMKEKGDIPEGYSVSREKKERFSLILESASTNQTSMYLCASSFEALDRPSYEQYFGPGTRLTVT.